The 15 T cell receptor beta chains presented below share a single source sample, sequenced in a study of cytomegalovirus exposure and HLA in healthy donors. PCR amplification relied on 60 Vbeta primers (plus 13 Jbeta primers). Clones were read by immunoSEQ multiplex PCR, and TCRdb kept only the in-frame ones, dropping some. This sample yields some 150,000 clones, of which around 76% are seen a single time; less than 3.5% belongs to the top ten. Sequences were obtained from PBMCs. The source is a male donor in good health and CMV-seronegative.

This clone was found a few times. The V gene is TRBV4-3, the J gene TRBJ1-5; D is uncertain. Germline-derived CDR1 and CDR2 are LGHNA and YSLEER. Trimming took 0 bases from V and 4 from J, leaving 7 bases between them. The CDR3 spans 14 residues. The CDR3 DNA reads as TGCGCCAGCAGCCAAGAAGCGCGAAATCAGCCCCAGCATTTT. This encodes CASSQEARNQPQHF.

J is TRBJ1-2 and V is TRBV13, with 10 bases matching TRBD1. CDR3 length: 16 amino acids. The J segment lost 2 bases and the V segment lost 6 bases, leaving 9 bases of the junction unmatched. The germline V gene has CDR1 PRHDT and CDR2 FYEKMQ (reference sequence). CDR3 amino acids: CASRGEGQGENYGYTF. CDR3 nucleotide sequence: TGTGCCAGCAGGGGGGAAGGACAGGGGGAGAACTATGGCTACACCTTC.

DNA of the CDR3: TGTGCCAGTAGTTCTCAGACTCTTACTAATGAAAAACTGTTTTTT. It encodes CASSSQTLTNEKLFF. The rearrangement links TRBV19 to TRBJ1-4; D ambiguous. Trimming removed 5 bases at V and 2 bases at J, with 12 bases between. Germline lookup yields CDR1 LNHDA and CDR2 SQIVND (reference sequence). This CDR3 has 15 amino acids.

The chain couples TRBV5-1 to TRBJ2-7; TRBD2 matches 7 bases. The trim removed 3 bases at V and 7 bases at J, leaving 16 bases unmatched. This CDR3 is built from 16 residues. Germline lookup yields CDR1 SGHRS and CDR2 YFSETQ. Here the CDR3 reads CASSSPGGGSREEQYF. CDR3 nucleotides: TGCGCCAGCAGCTCTCCTGGAGGCGGGAGTCGGGAAGAGCAGTACTTC.

The CDR3 sequence: CASSLDPAGGSHYGYTF. CDR3 nucleotides: TGCGCCAGCAGCTTGGACCCCGCGGGGGGGTCACACTATGGCTACACCTTC. The V and J genes are TRBV5-1 and TRBJ1-2; the D gene is possibly TRBD1 (5 bases). In germline, CDR1 is SGHRS, CDR2 YFSETQ. This CDR3 comprises 17 residues. Trimming stripped 0 bases from V and 3 bases from J, with 18 bases between.

Here the CDR3 DNA reads TGTGCCAGCAGCTTAGCGGGACACCCCTCTGGAAACACCATATATTTT. Translated, it gives CASSLAGHPSGNTIYF. The rearrangement links TRBV7-6 to TRBJ1-3, with TRBD1 as a possible D gene (6 bases). CDR3 length: 16 amino acids. The V end lost 0 bases, the J end lost 0 bases, and 9 bases lay between the germline ends. Germline-derived CDR1 and CDR2 are SGHVS and FNYEAQ.

V gene TRBV6-1 combines with J gene TRBJ2-5; D remains unclear. The DNA end is more similar to TRBJ2-7, so the J call may be wrong. Germline CDR1 and CDR2: MNHNS and SASEGT. The CDR3 runs to 13 residues. For the CDR3, the DNA is TGTGCCAGCAGTGAAGAATACTCCTACGAGCAGTACTTC. Amino acid sequence: CASSEEYSYEQYF.

V gene TRBV9 combines with J gene TRBJ2-3; TRBD1 might be the D (6 bases). Germline loops: CDR1 SGDLS, CDR2 YYNGEE. CDR3 length equals 14 residues. Between the trimmed V and J ends, which lost 0 bases and 3 bases, there was a span of 8 bases. Here the CDR3 reads CASSVVQGTDTQYF. CDR3 nucleotide sequence: TGTGCCAGCAGCGTAGTGCAGGGGACAGATACGCAGTATTTT.

The rearrangement links TRBV16 to TRBJ1-1; D perhaps matches TRBD1 (5 bases). Trimming removed 10 bases at V and 2 bases at J, with 14 bases between. The CDR3 is made up of 13 amino acids. CDR1 and CDR2 (germline): KGHSY, FQNENV. The CDR3 spells CATRRGFNTEAFF. CDR3 coding DNA: TGTGCCACTAGGAGGGGTTTCAACACTGAAGCTTTCTTT. Filled out from reference TRBV16 and TRBJ1-1, the complete variable domain reads GEEVAQTPKHLVRGEGQKAKLYCAPIKGHSYVFWYQQVLKNEFKFLISFQNENVFDETGMPKERFSAKCLPNSPCSLEIQATKLEDSAVYFCATRRGFNTEAFFGQGTRLTVV.

This clone has more than one count but fewer than ten. The chain is built from TRBV27 and TRBJ1-2, with a weak D call TRBD1 (5 bases). Germline V CDR1 and CDR2: MNHEY, SMNVEV (reference sequence). The V end was cut by 6 bases, the J end by 2 bases, with 13 bases between. There are 14 residues in the CDR3. The CDR3, as DNA: TGTGCCAGCAGACGGACAAGAGTAAACTATGGCTACACCTTC. As protein: CASRRTRVNYGYTF.

Of note for this clone: The junction does not match germline at one end; this may be a read error. The chain uses TRBV7-9 and TRBJ1-2; 9 bases match TRBD1. The CDR3 runs 14 residues. Germline V lookup: CDR1 SEHNR, CDR2 FQNEAQ (reference sequence). The CDR3 DNA follows: TGTTCCAGCAGCGGGTTGGGACAGGGCTATGGCTACACCTTC. Residues: CSSSGLGQGYGYTF.

The J gene is TRBJ1-1, the V gene TRBV7-9, with D possibly being TRBD1 (5 bases). CDR3 length: 13 residues. With 8 bases removed from V and 10 bases from J, the gap between germline ends came to 20 bases. Germline V gives CDR1 SEHNR, CDR2 FQNEAQ (reference sequence). CDR3 protein: CASLRDSRLIAFF. CDR3 coding DNA: TGTGCCAGCCTACGAGACAGCCGTCTTATAGCTTTCTTT. The entire variable domain, with the rest obtained from reference TRBV7-9 and TRBJ1-1, is as follows: DTGVSQNPRHKITKRGQNVTFRCDPISEHNRLYWYRQTLGQGPEFLTYFQNEAQLEKSRLLSDRFSAERPKGSFSTLEIQRTEQGDSAMYLCASLRDSRLIAFFGQGTRLTVV.

This clone was seen just once. The chain uses TRBV7-6 and TRBJ2-7; 9 bases match TRBD1. The CDR3 length is 16 residues. Germline CDR1 and CDR2: SGHVS and FNYEAQ. The V segment lost 2 bases and the J segment 5 bases; nucleotides outside the gene matches: 10. The CDR3: CASSLIGSGQGNEQYF. The CDR3 DNA is TGTGCCAGCAGCTTAATCGGGTCGGGACAGGGAAACGAGCAGTACTTC.

V gene TRBV5-1 combines with J gene TRBJ2-1; D possibly corresponds to TRBD2 (6 bases). Germline V gene lookup returns CDR1 SGHRS and CDR2 YFSETQ. CDR3 length: 17 residues. Trimming shortened V by 4 bases and J by 3 bases, and 20 bases separated the two germline ends. CDR3 coding DNA: TGCGCCAGCAGCGACGGACTCTCCGGGAGAATCTACAATGAGCAGTTCTTC. Translated: CASSDGLSGRIYNEQFF. Supplemented by reference TRBV5-1 and TRBJ2-1, the full variable domain reads KAGVTQTPRYLIKTRGQQVTLSCSPISGHRSVSWYQQTPGQGLQFLFEYFSETQRNKGNFPGRFSGRQFSNSRSEMNVSTLELGDSALYLCASSDGLSGRIYNEQFFGPGTRLTVL.

The V call is TRBV2, the J call TRBJ2-5; D not resolved. The end of the DNA aligns better with TRBJ2-7, so the J call may be wrong. Per the germline V gene, CDR1 is SNHLY and CDR2 is FYNNEI. The CDR3 is 15 amino acids. The CDR3 DNA reads as TGTGCCAGCAGTGAAATTCATGGGCCCACCTACGAGCAGTACTTC. Residues: CASSEIHGPTYEQYF.